This TCR beta chain emerged from a study of blood T cell repertoires in COVID-19. Participants had their cohort set by participant-reported clinical history. Profiling relied on immunoSEQ multiplex PCR, and the TCRdb table lists in-frame clones only, not all of them. The table records about 180,000 clones, 82% of them present only once. The receptor was isolated from a man aged 60 to 75 who had recovered from COVID-19. Sequences were obtained from PBMCs or T cells enriched from blood (not recorded which).

CDR3 region: CALERGGPNTGELFF. The DNA for the CDR3 is TGTGCTCTCGAGCGGGGAGGCCCGAACACCGGGGAGCTGTTTTTT. The chain couples TRBV12-5 to TRBJ2-2, with 7 bases matching TRBD2. This CDR3 has 15 amino acids. Germline assignment: CDR1 LGHNT and CDR2 FRNRAP. V shed 11 bases, J shed 0 bases, and the junction held 9 bases outside the gene matches.